These T cell receptor beta chains were read from a single sample in a study of blood T cell repertoires in COVID-19. Some clones are missing from TCRdb's copy, which holds only in-frame ones; the method was immunoSEQ multiplex PCR. The sample consists of 40,000 to 60,000 clones, approximately 84% of them appearing once. The sequencing input was peripheral blood. These receptors came from a man aged 45 to 65 with active COVID-19. Both conserved end residues are part of each CDR3. A D gene is named only where the DNA matches it firmly. A clone size is listed for some rows: how often the clone was seen (once, few, many), or a class if it is expanded.

v_call	d_call	clone_size	j_call	cdr3_aa	cdr3_nt
TRBV6-5	NA	once	TRBJ2-5	CASSSQVQETQYF	TGTGCCAGCTCGTCCCAGGTGCAAGAGACCCAGTACTTC
TRBV11-2	NA	NA	TRBJ2-7	CASSLRRGGRSYEQYF	TGTGCCAGCAGCTTACGGAGGGGGGGACGCTCCTACGAGCAGTACTTC
TRBV7-2	TRBD1	NA	TRBJ1-6	CASSLLPGQTSPLHF	TGTGCCAGCAGCTTACTTCCGGGACAGACTTCACCCCTCCACTTT
TRBV10-3	TRBD1	NA	TRBJ1-2	CAINPQGLYGYTF	TGTGCCATCAATCCACAGGGGTTGTATGGCTACACCTTC
TRBV18	TRBD1	NA	TRBJ2-5	CASSAQNRGLGETQYF	TGTGCCAGCTCAGCCCAAAACAGGGGGCTCGGGGAGACCCAGTACTTC
TRBV6-9	NA	NA	TRBJ2-4	CASSYSPNDRPTLAKNIQYF	TGTGCCAGCAGTTATTCGCCTAATGACAGACCAACACTAGCCAAAAACATTCAGTACTTC
TRBV29-1	NA	NA	TRBJ1-4	CSVVGAGEKLFF	TGCAGCGTTGTAGGGGCTGGGGAAAAACTGTTTTTT
TRBV7-9	NA	NA	TRBJ1-4	CASSSSGHTNEKLFF	TGTGCCAGCAGCTCCTCGGGACATACTAATGAAAAACTGTTTTTT
TRBV18	TRBD1	NA	TRBJ1-1	CASSPPDGRTGNTEAFF	TGTGCCAGCTCACCACCGGATGGGAGGACAGGGAACACTGAAGCTTTCTTT
TRBV6-5	NA	NA	TRBJ1-2	CASTQAGVDHGYTF	TGTGCCAGCACCCAGGCAGGGGTTGATCATGGCTACACCTTC
TRBV2	NA	NA	TRBJ2-5	CASTITFGNQETQYF	TGTGCCAGCACCATCACGTTCGGGAACCAAGAGACCCAGTACTTC
TRBV19	TRBD1	medium-sized	TRBJ1-1	CASRPRDRGQMDTEAFF	TGTGCCAGTAGACCCAGAGACAGGGGGCAAATGGACACTGAAGCTTTCTTT
TRBV7-9	NA	NA	TRBJ1-2	CASSLEYGYTF	TGTGCCAGCAGCCTGGAGTATGGCTACACCTTC
TRBV11-2	TRBD1	NA	TRBJ2-7	CASSLQTGGSEQYF	TGTGCCAGCAGCTTACAGACAGGGGGCAGCGAGCAGTACTTC
TRBV7-9	NA	NA	TRBJ1-3	CASSRGAVRGNTIYF	TGTGCCAGCAGCCGTGGGGCGGTGAGGGGAAACACCATATATTTT
TRBV29-1	NA	NA	TRBJ1-1	CSVDGSGTEAFF	TGCAGCGTTGATGGGTCAGGGACTGAAGCTTTCTTT
TRBV5-6	TRBD1	NA	TRBJ1-6	CASSLKGANSPLHF	TGTGCCAGCAGCTTGAAGGGGGCTAATTCACCCCTCCACTTT
TRBV24-1	TRBD1	NA	TRBJ2-3	CATGQGTDTQYF	TGTGCCACCGGACAGGGGACAGATACGCAGTATTTT
TRBV21-1	NA	NA	TRBJ2-1	CASSKGLAGGSYNEQFF	TGTGCCAGCAGCAAAGGGCTAGCGGGGGGATCCTACAATGAGCAGTTCTTC
TRBV11-2	TRBD1	NA	TRBJ1-2	CASSVRTGNYGYTF	TGTGCCAGCAGCGTCAGGACAGGGAACTATGGCTACACCTTC
TRBV7-6	NA	once	TRBJ2-3	CASTPGNPSTDTQYF	TGTGCCAGCACCCCCGGGAATCCGAGCACAGATACGCAGTATTTT
TRBV2	NA	NA	TRBJ2-7	CASLDSAYEQYF	TGTGCCAGCTTAGACAGCGCCTACGAGCAGTACTTC
TRBV5-1	NA	NA	TRBJ2-1	CASSRGGADNEQFF	TGCGCCAGCAGCAGGGGGGGGGCCGATAATGAGCAGTTCTTC
TRBV4-1	TRBD2	few	TRBJ2-3	CASSQDWGSGGDTQYF	TGCGCCAGCAGCCAAGATTGGGGCAGCGGGGGAGATACGCAGTATTTT
TRBV5-1	TRBD1	NA	TRBJ1-6	CASKGQDNSPLHF	TGCGCCAGCAAGGGACAGGACAATTCACCCCTCCACTTT
TRBV7-9	TRBD1	few	TRBJ2-5	CASSLQGAKETQYF	TGTGCCAGCAGCCTACAGGGGGCCAAGGAGACCCAGTACTTC
TRBV7-2	NA	once	TRBJ2-3	CASSRRTVTDTQYF	TGTGCCAGCAGCAGAAGGACAGTTACAGATACGCAGTATTTT
TRBV2	TRBD2	NA	TRBJ2-2	CASSGFSGDTGELFF	TGTGCCAGCAGTGGGTTTAGCGGGGACACCGGGGAGCTGTTTTTT
TRBV19	NA	NA	TRBJ2-5	CASSMRETQYF	TGTGCCAGTAGTATGAGAGAGACCCAGTACTTC
TRBV29-1	NA	NA	TRBJ2-6	CSVGGAGANVLTF	TGCAGCGTTGGGGGGGCTGGGGCCAACGTCCTGACTTTC
TRBV5-1	TRBD1	NA	TRBJ1-2	CASSRGQGSGYTF	TGCGCCAGCAGCCGAGGACAGGGAAGCGGCTACACCTTC
TRBV7-8	NA	NA	TRBJ1-1	CASSPGFF	TGTGCCAGCAGCCCGGGTTTCTTT
TRBV10-3	TRBD1	few	TRBJ1-1	CAISDRAGGNTEAFF	TGTGCCATCAGTGACCGGGCAGGGGGGAACACTGAAGCTTTCTTT
TRBV29-1	TRBD1	few	TRBJ1-2	CSGGTGGYGYTF	TGCAGCGGGGGAACAGGGGGCTATGGCTACACCTTC
TRBV6-1	TRBD1	NA	TRBJ1-4	CASSERAGTGRAYEKLFF	TGTGCCAGCAGTGAACGTGCGGGGACAGGCAGGGCTTATGAAAAACTGTTTTTT
TRBV28	TRBD1	NA	TRBJ1-2	CASTPGQRSYGYTF	TGTGCCAGCACCCCGGGACAGAGGTCCTATGGCTACACCTTC
TRBV4-1	NA	NA	TRBJ1-2	CASSQDGGESYGYTF	TGCGCCAGCAGCCAAGATGGAGGGGAAAGTTATGGCTACACCTTC